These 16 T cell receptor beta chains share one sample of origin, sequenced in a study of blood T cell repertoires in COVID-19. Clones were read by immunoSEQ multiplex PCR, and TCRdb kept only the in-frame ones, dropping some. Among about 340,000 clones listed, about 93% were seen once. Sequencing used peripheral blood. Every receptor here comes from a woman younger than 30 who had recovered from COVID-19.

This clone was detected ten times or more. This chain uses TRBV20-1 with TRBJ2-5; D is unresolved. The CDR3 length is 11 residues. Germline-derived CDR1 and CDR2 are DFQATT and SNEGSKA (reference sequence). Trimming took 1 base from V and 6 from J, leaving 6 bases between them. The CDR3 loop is CSARVIQTQYF. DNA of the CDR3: TGCAGTGCTAGAGTCATCCAGACCCAGTACTTC.

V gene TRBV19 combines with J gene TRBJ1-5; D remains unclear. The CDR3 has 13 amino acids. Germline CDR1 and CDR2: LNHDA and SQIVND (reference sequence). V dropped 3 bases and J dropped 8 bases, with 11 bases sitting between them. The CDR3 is CASSMQQREPQHF. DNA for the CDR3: TGTGCCAGTAGTATGCAACAGCGGGAGCCCCAGCATTTT. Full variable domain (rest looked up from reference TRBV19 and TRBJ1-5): DGGITQSPKYLFRKEGQNVTLSCEQNLNHDAMYWYRQDPGQGLRLIYYSQIVNDFQKGDIAEGYSVSREKKESFPLTVTSAQKNPTAFYLCASSMQQREPQHFGDGTRLSIL.

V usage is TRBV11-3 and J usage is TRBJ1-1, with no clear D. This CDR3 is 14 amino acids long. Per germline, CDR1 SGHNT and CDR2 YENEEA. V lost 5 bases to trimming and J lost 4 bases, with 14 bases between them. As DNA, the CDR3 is TGTGCCAGCAGCATCCATCGGGGTAGCACTGAAGCTTTCTTT. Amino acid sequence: CASSIHRGSTEAFF.

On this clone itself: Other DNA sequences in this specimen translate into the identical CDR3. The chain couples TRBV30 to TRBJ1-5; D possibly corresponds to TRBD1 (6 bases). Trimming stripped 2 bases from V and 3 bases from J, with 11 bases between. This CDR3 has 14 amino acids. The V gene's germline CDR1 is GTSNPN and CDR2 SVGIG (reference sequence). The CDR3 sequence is CAWSTGQLNQPQHF. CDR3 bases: TGTGCCTGGAGTACCGGACAGCTCAATCAGCCCCAGCATTTT.

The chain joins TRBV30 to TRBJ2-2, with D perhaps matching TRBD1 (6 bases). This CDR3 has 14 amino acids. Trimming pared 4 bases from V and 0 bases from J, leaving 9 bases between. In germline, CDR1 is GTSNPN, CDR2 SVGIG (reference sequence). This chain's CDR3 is CAWNRDTNTGELFF. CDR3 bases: TGTGCCTGGAACAGGGATACGAACACCGGGGAGCTGTTTTTT.

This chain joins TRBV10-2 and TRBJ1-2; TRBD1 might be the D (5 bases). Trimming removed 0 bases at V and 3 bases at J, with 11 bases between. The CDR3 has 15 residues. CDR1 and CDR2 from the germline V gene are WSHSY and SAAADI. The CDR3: CASSESIAGHYGYTF. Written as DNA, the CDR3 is TGCGCCAGCAGTGAGTCGATCGCAGGGCACTATGGCTACACCTTC.

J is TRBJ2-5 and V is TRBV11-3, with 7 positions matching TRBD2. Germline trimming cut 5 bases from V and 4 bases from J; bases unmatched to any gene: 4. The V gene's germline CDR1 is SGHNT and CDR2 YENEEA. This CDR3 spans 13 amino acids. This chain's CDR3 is CASSPRGVETQYF. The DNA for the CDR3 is TGTGCCAGCAGCCCACGGGGGGTAGAGACCCAGTACTTC.

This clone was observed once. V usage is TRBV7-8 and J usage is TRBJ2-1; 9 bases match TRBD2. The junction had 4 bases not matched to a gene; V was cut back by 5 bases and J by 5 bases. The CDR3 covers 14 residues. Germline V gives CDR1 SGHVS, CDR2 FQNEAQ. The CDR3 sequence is CASSAGGSHNEQFF. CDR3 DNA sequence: TGTGCCAGCAGCGCGGGGGGGTCCCACAATGAGCAGTTCTTC.

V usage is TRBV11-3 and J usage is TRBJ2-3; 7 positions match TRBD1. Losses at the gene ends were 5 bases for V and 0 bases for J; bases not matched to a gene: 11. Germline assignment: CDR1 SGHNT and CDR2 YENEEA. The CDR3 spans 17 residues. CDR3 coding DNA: TGTGCCAGCAGCAACTCCGGGACAGCCACTAGCACAGATACGCAGTATTTT. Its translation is CASSNSGTATSTDTQYF. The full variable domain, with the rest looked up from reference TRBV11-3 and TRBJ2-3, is EAGVVQSPRYKIIEKKQPVAFWCNPISGHNTLYWYLQNLGQGPELLIRYENEEAVDDSQLPKDRFSAERLKGVDSTLKIQPAELGDSAVYLCASSNSGTATSTDTQYFGPGTRLTVL.

The CDR3 spells CASGTGVGYGYTF. The CDR3 DNA reads as TGTGCCAGCGGTACAGGGGTAGGCTATGGCTACACCTTC. The chain has TRBV6-5 and TRBJ1-2; 7 bases match TRBD1. Germline V gene lookup returns CDR1 MNHEY and CDR2 SVGAGI. This CDR3 comprises 13 residues. V was clipped by 8 bases and J by 4 bases; unmatched bases: 7.

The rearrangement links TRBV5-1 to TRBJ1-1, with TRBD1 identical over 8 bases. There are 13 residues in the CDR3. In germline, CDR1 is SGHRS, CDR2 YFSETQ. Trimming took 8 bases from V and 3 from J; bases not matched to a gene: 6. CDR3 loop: CASGQGMHTEAFF. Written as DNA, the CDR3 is TGCGCCAGTGGACAGGGAATGCACACTGAAGCTTTCTTT.

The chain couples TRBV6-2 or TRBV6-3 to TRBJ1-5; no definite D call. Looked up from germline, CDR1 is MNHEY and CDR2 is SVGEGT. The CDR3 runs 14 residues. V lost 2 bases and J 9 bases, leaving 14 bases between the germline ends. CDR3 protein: CASSYASGGRPQHF. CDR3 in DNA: TGTGCCAGCAGTTACGCGAGTGGTGGGCGGCCCCAGCATTTT.

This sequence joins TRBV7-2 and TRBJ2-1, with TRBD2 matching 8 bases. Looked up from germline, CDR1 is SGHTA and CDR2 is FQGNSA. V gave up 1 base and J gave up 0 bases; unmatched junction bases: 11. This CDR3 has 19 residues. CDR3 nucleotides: TGTGCCAGCAGCTTAGTGGTAGCGGGACGAACGAGCTCCTACAATGAGCAGTTCTTC. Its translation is CASSLVVAGRTSSYNEQFF.

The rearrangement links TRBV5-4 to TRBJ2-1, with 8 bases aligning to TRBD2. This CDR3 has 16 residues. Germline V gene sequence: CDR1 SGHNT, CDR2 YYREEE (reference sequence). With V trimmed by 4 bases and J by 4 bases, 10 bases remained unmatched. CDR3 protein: CASSRAGGQDYNEQFF. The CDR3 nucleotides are TGTGCCAGCAGCCGGGCGGGAGGCCAGGATTACAATGAGCAGTTCTTC.

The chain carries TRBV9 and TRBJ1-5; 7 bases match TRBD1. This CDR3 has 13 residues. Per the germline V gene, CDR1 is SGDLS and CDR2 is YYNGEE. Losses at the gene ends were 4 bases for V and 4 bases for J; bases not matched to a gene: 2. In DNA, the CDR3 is TGTGCCAGCAGCCCAGGGGGAAATCAGCCCCAGCATTTT. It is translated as CASSPGGNQPQHF.

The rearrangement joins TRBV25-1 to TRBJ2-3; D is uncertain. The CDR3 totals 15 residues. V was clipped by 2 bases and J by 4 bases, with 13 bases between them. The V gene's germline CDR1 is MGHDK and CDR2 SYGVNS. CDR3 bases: TGTGCCAGCAGTGAACGTAGGAGTTCAGCAGATACGCAGTATTTT. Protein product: CASSERRSSADTQYF.